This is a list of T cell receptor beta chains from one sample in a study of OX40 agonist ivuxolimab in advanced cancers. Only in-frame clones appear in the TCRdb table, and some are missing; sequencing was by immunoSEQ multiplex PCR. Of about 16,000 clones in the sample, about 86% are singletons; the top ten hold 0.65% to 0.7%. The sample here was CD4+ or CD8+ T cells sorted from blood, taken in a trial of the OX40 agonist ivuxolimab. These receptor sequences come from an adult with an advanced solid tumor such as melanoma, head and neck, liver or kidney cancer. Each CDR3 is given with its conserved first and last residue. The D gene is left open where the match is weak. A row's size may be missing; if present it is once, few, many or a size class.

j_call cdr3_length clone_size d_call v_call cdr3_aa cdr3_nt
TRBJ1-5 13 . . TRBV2 CASTETLNQPQHF TGTGCCAGCACTGAGACACTGAATCAGCCCCAGCATTTT
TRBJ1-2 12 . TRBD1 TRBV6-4 CASSDRGYGYTF TGTGCCAGCAGCGACAGGGGCTATGGCTACACCTTC
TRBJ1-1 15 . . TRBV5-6 CASSFPGLLNTEAFF TGTGCCAGCAGCTTCCCGGGGCTGCTGAACACTGAAGCTTTCTTT
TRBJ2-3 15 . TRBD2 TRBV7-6 CASTRAGGDTDTQYF TGTGCCAGCACTCGAGCGGGGGGCGACACAGATACGCAGTATTTT
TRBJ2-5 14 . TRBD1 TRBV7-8 CASTGWTGKETQYF TGTGCCAGCACGGGATGGACAGGGAAAGAGACCCAGTACTTC
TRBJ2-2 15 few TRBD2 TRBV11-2 CASSLRAGGTGELFF TGTGCCAGCAGCTTAAGGGCGGGGGGAACCGGGGAGCTGTTTTTT
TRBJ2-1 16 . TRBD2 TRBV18 CASSPPSGGAGNEQFF TGTGCCAGCTCACCACCTAGCGGGGGGGCTGGCAATGAGCAGTTCTTC
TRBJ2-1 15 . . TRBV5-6 CASSFKDREHNEQFF TGTGCCAGCAGCTTCAAGGACAGAGAACACAATGAGCAGTTCTTC
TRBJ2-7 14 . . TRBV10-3 CAISETGGSYEQYF TGTGCCATCAGTGAAACAGGCGGCTCCTACGAGCAGTACTTC
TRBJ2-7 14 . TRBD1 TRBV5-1 CASSRQGAGYEQYF TGCGCCAGCAGCCGTCAGGGGGCAGGTTACGAGCAGTACTTC
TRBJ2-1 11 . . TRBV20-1 CSAISPEGEFF TGCAGTGCTATCAGTCCGGAGGGGGAGTTCTTC
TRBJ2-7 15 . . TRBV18 CASSPGVERFYEQYF TGTGCCAGCTCACCTGGAGTTGAGAGGTTCTACGAGCAGTACTTC
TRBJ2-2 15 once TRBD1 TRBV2 CASNAQGFGTGELFF TGTGCCAGCAACGCACAGGGGTTTGGCACCGGGGAGCTGTTTTTT
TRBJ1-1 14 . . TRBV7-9 CASSSRGGDTEAFF TGTGCCAGCAGTTCTAGGGGGGGGGACACTGAAGCTTTCTTT
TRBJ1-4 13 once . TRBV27 CASSTPGGRKLFF TGTGCCAGCAGTACCCCGGGGGGGCGCAAACTGTTTTTT
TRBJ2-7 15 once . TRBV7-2 CASSLSGGHIYEQYF TGTGCCAGCAGCCTCAGTGGCGGACATATCTACGAGCAGTACTTC
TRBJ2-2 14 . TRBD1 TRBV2 CASSRTGSTGELFF TGTGCCAGCAGTCGGACAGGGAGCACCGGGGAGCTGTTTTTT
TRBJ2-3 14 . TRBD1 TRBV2 CASKRTGTTDTQYF TGTGCCAGCAAAAGGACAGGGACCACAGATACGCAGTATTTT
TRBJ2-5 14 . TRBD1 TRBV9 CASSARTGGMTQYF TGTGCCAGCTCCGCACGGACAGGGGGCATGACCCAGTACTTC
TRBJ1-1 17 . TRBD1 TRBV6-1 CASSESLKISQGRRAFF TGTGCCAGCAGTGAATCCCTTAAAATTTCACAGGGGCGACGAGCTTTCTTT
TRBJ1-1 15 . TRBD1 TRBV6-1 CASSKGQGMNTEAFF TGTGCCAGCAGTAAGGGACAGGGGATGAACACTGAAGCTTTCTTT
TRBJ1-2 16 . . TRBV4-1 CASSQESVGLRYGYTF TGCGCCAGCAGCCAAGAGTCGGTGGGACTTCGCTATGGCTACACCTTC
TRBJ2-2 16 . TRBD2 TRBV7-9 CASSLDGRTNTGELFF TGTGCCAGCAGCTTAGACGGGAGGACGAACACCGGGGAGCTGTTTTTT
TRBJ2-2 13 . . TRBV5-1 CASSLELTGELFF TGCGCCAGCAGCTTGGAGCTCACCGGGGAGCTGTTTTTT
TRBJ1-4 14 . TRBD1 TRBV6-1 CASRAGQGREKLFF TGTGCCAGCAGAGCCGGACAGGGCCGGGAAAAACTGTTTTTT
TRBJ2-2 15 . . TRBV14 CASSQNRGNGGELFF TGTGCCAGCAGCCAAAATCGAGGAAATGGCGGGGAGCTGTTTTTT
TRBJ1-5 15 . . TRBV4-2 CASSQDQGSNQPQHF TGTGCCAGCAGCCAAGATCAAGGCAGCAATCAGCCCCAGCATTTT
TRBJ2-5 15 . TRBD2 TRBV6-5 CASSYRGGGAETQYF TGTGCCAGCAGTTACAGGGGCGGGGGGGCAGAGACCCAGTACTTC
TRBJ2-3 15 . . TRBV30 CAWSVGGIPIDTQYF TGTGCCTGGAGTGTGGGGGGTATTCCTATAGATACGCAGTATTTT
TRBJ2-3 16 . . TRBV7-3 CASSLSGGEFWTPQYF TGTGCCAGCAGCTTATCTGGGGGCGAATTTTGGACTCCCCAGTATTTT
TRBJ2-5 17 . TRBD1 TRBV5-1 CASSPYIGTGGSETQYF TGCGCCAGCAGCCCTTATATCGGGACAGGGGGATCAGAGACCCAGTACTTC
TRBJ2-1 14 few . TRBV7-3 CASSHGSFGHEQFF TGTGCCAGCAGCCACGGGTCCTTTGGCCATGAGCAGTTCTTC
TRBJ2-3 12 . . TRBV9 CASSTNRDTQYF TGTGCCAGCAGCACCAATCGGGATACGCAGTATTTT
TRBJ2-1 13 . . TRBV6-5 CASSYSSEGEQFF TGTGCCAGCAGTTACTCATCTGAAGGTGAGCAGTTCTTC
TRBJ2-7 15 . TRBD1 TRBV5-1 CASSQAGTAYYEQYF TGCGCCAGCAGCCAAGCCGGGACAGCCTACTACGAGCAGTACTTC
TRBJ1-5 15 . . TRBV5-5 CASEEGPGGGQPQHF TGTGCCAGTGAGGAGGGGCCCGGAGGAGGGCAGCCCCAGCATTTT
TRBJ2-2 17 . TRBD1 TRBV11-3 CASSLDLGTGGTGELFF TGTGCCAGCAGCTTAGATCTAGGGACAGGGGGCACCGGGGAGCTGTTTTTT
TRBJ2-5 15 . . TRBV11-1 CASSPRGAGAETQYF TGTGCCAGCAGCCCCCGAGGGGCAGGGGCAGAGACCCAGTACTTC
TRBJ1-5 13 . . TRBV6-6 CASSYSSGGDQHF TGTGCCAGCAGTTACTCGTCGGGTGGGGATCAGCATTTT
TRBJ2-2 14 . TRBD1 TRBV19 CASSEQGRSGELFF TGTGCCAGTAGTGAACAGGGGCGGAGCGGGGAGCTGTTTTTT
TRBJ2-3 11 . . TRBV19 CASSMGDTQYF TGTGCCAGTAGTATGGGGGATACGCAGTATTTT
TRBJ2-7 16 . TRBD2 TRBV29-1 CSVEVARGGLSYEQYF TGCAGCGTTGAAGTCGCTCGGGGGGGTCTTTCCTACGAGCAGTACTTC
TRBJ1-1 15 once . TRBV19 CASIKTGEGGTEAFF TGTGCCAGTATAAAAACCGGGGAGGGTGGCACTGAAGCTTTCTTT
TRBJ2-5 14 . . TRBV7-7 CASSSGGGGETQYF TGTGCCAGCAGCTCCGGAGGTGGCGGCGAGACCCAGTACTTC
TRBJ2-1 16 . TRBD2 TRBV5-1 CASSWGTSGRRGEQFF TGCGCCAGCAGCTGGGGGACTAGCGGGAGGCGGGGTGAGCAGTTCTTC
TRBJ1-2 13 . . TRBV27 CASSLGTVYGYTF TGTGCCAGCAGTTTAGGGACGGTGTATGGCTACACCTTC
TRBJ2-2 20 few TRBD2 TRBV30 CAWSDLYWTSGRTNTGELFF TGTGCCTGGAGTGATCTCTACTGGACTAGCGGGAGGACGAACACCGGGGAGCTGTTTTTT
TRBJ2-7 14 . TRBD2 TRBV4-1 CASSRGGDYYEQYF TGCGCCAGCAGCCGGGGAGGGGACTACTACGAGCAGTACTTC
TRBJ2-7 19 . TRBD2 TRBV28 CASSLWDPSGSLKMYEQYF TGTGCCAGCAGTTTGTGGGACCCTAGCGGGAGTTTGAAAATGTACGAGCAGTACTTC
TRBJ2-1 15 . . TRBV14 CASSQLRGGGGEQFF TGTGCCAGCAGCCAACTACGGGGAGGGGGCGGTGAGCAGTTCTTC
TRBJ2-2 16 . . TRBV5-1 CASSLDSSLNTGELFF TGCGCCAGCAGCTTGGACTCTAGCCTAAACACCGGGGAGCTGTTTTTT
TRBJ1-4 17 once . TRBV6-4 CASSDQSLTAANEKLFF TGTGCCAGCAGTGACCAATCCCTGACAGCAGCTAATGAAAAACTGTTTTTT
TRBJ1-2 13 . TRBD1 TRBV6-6 CASRAGTDYGYTF TGTGCCAGCCGCGCCGGGACAGATTATGGCTACACCTTC
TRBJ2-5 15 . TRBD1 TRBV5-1 CASSFRQGARETQYF TGCGCCAGCAGCTTTCGACAGGGGGCACGGGAGACCCAGTACTTC
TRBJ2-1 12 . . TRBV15 CATSRAYNEQFF TGTGCCACCAGCAGAGCGTACAATGAGCAGTTCTTC